This TCR beta chain was identified in a study of blood T cell repertoires in COVID-19 (dated by TCRdb to between 2020 and 2021). Study-wide context: Collaborator samples came from the United States, Italy and Spain and covered acute and convalescent phases of COVID-19. A de-identified subject ID, COVID-19 status, age in years and sex were almost always included in the sample metadata. Subjects who had been exposed to COVID-19, were actively infected with it, or had recovered from it provided the deeply sampled blood TCRbeta repertoires that made up the dataset. The repertoires were released in a freely available public database meant as a resource for research on the immune response to SARS-CoV-2. Samples were obtained from the ongoing ImmuneRACE study (first 160 participants) and from 1,200 or so subjects provided by 6 global collaborators. The prospective study material was composed of cDNA or gDNA derived from T cells, B-cell-depleted T cells, or PBMCs. Where available, HLA class I and class II types were taken from metadata supplied by the sample provider and were not determined by assay-based typing.

The immunoSEQ Assay, a bias-controlled multiplex PCR, was used to amplify TCRbeta CDR3 regions from genomic DNA. Regarding the original processing steps: The number of nucleated cells in each sample was estimated from the amplification of reference gene primers within the assay. To quantify the absolute abundance of each unique TCRbeta CDR3 rearrangement, sequence reads were collapsed and filtered. Productive Simpson clonality was computed per sample as the square root of Simpson's diversity index over productive rearrangements. Sourced from immuneACCESS, this table was stored by TCRdb with only in-frame sequences that have V and J called. A share of the clones is absent; for the studies checked, an unresolved V gene accounts for under half, and the remainder has no known explanation. Clonal size and the V and J genes are those of that table, whereas D and trimming came from the DNA. This sample comprises about 250,000 clones, about 88% of them detected only once. The top ten clonotypes cover about 3% of the sample.

This clone was observed a single time. Its specific antigen is unknown. Base qualities are missing; no much larger clone stands one base away. On the study overall, not on this receptor specifically: How much clinical and demographic metadata was included differed by source and by participant, and the metadata was provided uncurated.

The CDR3 spans 17 residues, from the cysteine through the phenylalanine. Left in the record is the CDR3 DNA by itself, 51 bases read in frame from the first base. After removal of 4 bases from V and 8 bases from J, the junction retains 12 bases not matched to a gene. The CDR1 and CDR2 encoded by the germline V gene are SGHAT and FQNNGV. Participants in the prospective study were enrolled through a virtual design, were aged roughly 18 to 95 years, and lived in approximately 25 United States geographic areas. In the prospective study, cohorts were assigned on the basis of participant-reported clinical history obtained from a screening survey and a study questionnaire. ImmuneRACE Cohort 3 recovered participants were defined by two consecutive negative NP/OP PCR tests, healthcare professional clearance, or symptom resolution. Each participant in the prospective study had whole blood, serum and a nasopharyngeal or oropharyngeal swab collected by mobile phlebotomists. Prospective study participants could optionally give additional blood draws and questionnaires over a roughly 2-month period. Before DNA extraction, prospective study blood samples were shipped either frozen or at room temperature.

The specimen was PBMCs or T cells enriched from blood (not recorded which). The receptor was isolated from a woman aged 50 to 65 who had recovered from COVID-19. The chain is made from TRBV11-2 and TRBJ2-1, and 12 bases in between align with TRBD2. The CDR3 is CASSSHSLAGGLDEQFF. The nucleotide sequence reads TGTGCCAGCAGCTCTCATTCGCTAGCGGGAGGGCTGGATGAGCAGTTCTTC.